The 20 T cell receptor beta chains presented below share a single source sample, sequenced in a study of cytomegalovirus exposure and HLA in healthy donors. A multiplex PCR was run with 60 Vbeta primers and 13 Jbeta primers. This table comes from immunoSEQ multiplex PCR, and its TCRdb copy is limited to in-frame clones, with some not included. The sample contains some 130,000 clones, roughly 85% of which appear only once. Sequenced input: PBMCs. The receptors here all came from a man aged 40-49 years in good health and CMV-seropositive.

This clone appeared a few times. The chain links TRBV25-1 to TRBJ1-2, with 8 positions matching TRBD1. This CDR3 is built from 14 residues. Trimming took 10 bases from V and 5 from J; bases not matched to a gene: 12. Germline CDR1 is MGHDK and CDR2 is SYGVNS. The CDR3 here is CAKTSMDREYGYTF. CDR3 DNA: TGTGCCAAAACTAGCATGGACAGGGAGTATGGCTACACCTTC.

The rearrangement uses TRBV4-2 and TRBJ2-2; D perhaps matches TRBD2 (5 bases). V shed 1 base and J shed 2 bases, with 14 bases lying between them. The CDR3 runs 17 residues. Germline V gene data show CDR1 as LGHNA and CDR2 as YNFKEQ. CDR3 protein: CASSQGSGSGNTGELFF. The DNA for the CDR3 is TGTGCCAGCAGCCAAGGATCCGGCAGCGGAAACACCGGGGAGCTGTTTTTT.

The CDR3 region has the DNA TGTGCCAGCAGCCCTCTATGGCCTGACAGGTTATACTACGAGCAGTACTTC. This codes for CASSPLWPDRLYYEQYF. This sequence joins TRBV11-2 and TRBJ2-7; TRBD1 might be the D (6 bases). Germline-derived CDR1 and CDR2 are SGHAT and FQNNGV. The V end was cut by 5 bases, the J end by 3 bases, with 23 bases between. This CDR3 comprises 17 residues.

This chain links TRBV7-8 with TRBJ1-2; D is perhaps TRBD1 (5 bases). The CDR3 extends over 13 amino acids. CDR1 and CDR2 (germline): SGHVS, FQNEAQ. V was shortened by 4 bases and J by 7 bases, with 13 bases between the two germline ends. The CDR3 DNA is TGTGCCAGCAGCTGGGCGGGGACGGGTGGCTACACCTTC. Translation gives CASSWAGTGGYTF.

The CDR3 loop reads CPRGGNTLHEQYF. In nucleotides, the CDR3 is TGTCCCCGGGGGGGGAATACGCTCCACGAGCAGTACTTC. V gene TRBV6-5 combines with J gene TRBJ2-7; TRBD2 agrees at 8 bases. This CDR3 has 13 residues. From germline, CDR1 is MNHEY and CDR2 SVGAGI.

This clone was recorded a few times. As DNA, the CDR3 is TGTGCCTGGAGTAGGCGCTTCGGGGGAGAGCAGTACTTC. This codes for CAWSRRFGGEQYF. The chain uses TRBV30 and TRBJ2-7; possible D gene TRBD2, 6 bases. The V gene's germline CDR1 is GTSNPN and CDR2 SVGIG (reference sequence). CDR3 length equals 13 residues. V was cut by 2 bases and J by 7 bases, with 15 bases left in between.

The V and J genes are TRBV6-5 and TRBJ2-6; weak D call: TRBD1 (5 bases). There are 14 residues in the CDR3. CDR1 is MNHEY and CDR2 is SVGAGI in the germline V gene. The germline V and J ends were trimmed by 4 bases and 3 bases, with 7 bases remaining between them. In DNA form, the CDR3 reads TGTGCCAGCAGTTCAGGGCATGGGGCCAACGTCCTGACTTTC. Amino acid sequence: CASSSGHGANVLTF.

The V call is TRBV7-9, the J call TRBJ2-1, with a weak D call TRBD2 (5 bases). This CDR3 has 16 residues. The germline CDR1 and CDR2 sequences are SEHNR and FQNEAQ (reference sequence). Trimming stripped 5 bases from V and 1 base from J, with 15 bases between. CDR3 DNA sequence: TGTGCCAGCAGCCCGGCGGGCGGTGCGTCCTACAATGAGCAGTTCTTC. Translation gives CASSPAGGASYNEQFF.

J is TRBJ2-7 and V is TRBV5-1; 10 bases map to TRBD1. CDR1 is SGHRS, CDR2 YFSETQ, per germline. The CDR3 length is 15 residues. V dropped 1 base and J dropped 4; count of bases not matched to a gene: 5. CDR3 residues: CASSLRDRGSYEQYF. The CDR3 bases are TGCGCCAGCAGCTTGAGGGACAGGGGTTCGTACGAGCAGTACTTC.

The J gene is TRBJ1-6, the V gene TRBV7-6, with D tentatively TRBD1 (5 bases). Germline V gives CDR1 SGHVS, CDR2 FNYEAQ. Deletions cut 0 bases from V and 7 bases from J, with 10 bases between. CDR3 length equals 15 residues. CDR3 residues: CASSLAGRGNSPLHF. For the CDR3, the DNA is TGTGCCAGCAGCTTAGCGGGCCGGGGGAATTCACCCCTCCACTTT.

This clone was seen more than once but under ten times. V and J are TRBV6-5 and TRBJ2-3, with D possibly matching TRBD1 (6 bases). Trimming removed 4 bases at V and 2 bases at J, with 13 bases between. This CDR3 is built from 15 residues. From germline, CDR1 is MNHEY and CDR2 SVGAGI. The CDR3 sequence is CASSSPGQPTDTQYF. The CDR3 coding sequence is TGTGCCAGCAGTTCACCGGGACAACCCACAGATACGCAGTATTTT.

Concerning this clone: Mismatch with germline at one junction end may stem from a read error. J is TRBJ1-5 and V is TRBV6-1; TRBD1 matches at 7 bases. Germline lookup yields CDR1 MNHNS and CDR2 SASEGT. CDR3 length: 13 residues. CDR3 sequence reads: CASRQGEYQHQHF. DNA of the CDR3: TGTGCCAGCCGACAGGGAGAGTATCAGCACCAGCATTTT.

This chain uses TRBV27 with TRBJ2-1; TRBD2 agrees at 13 bases. From germline, CDR1 is MNHEY and CDR2 SMNVEV (reference sequence). The V segment lost 5 bases and the J segment 4 bases; nucleotides outside the gene matches: 8. The CDR3 totals 17 residues. The CDR3 DNA sequence: TGTGCCAGCAGTCGACTAGCGGGAGGCCGAAAATACAATGAGCAGTTCTTC. This translates into CASSRLAGGRKYNEQFF.

Points on this clone: Other DNA sequences of this sample code for an identical CDR3. V is TRBV5-6 and J is TRBJ2-7; weak D call: TRBD1 (5 bases). V lost 1 base and J 1 base, leaving 6 bases between the germline ends. CDR1 is SGHDT and CDR2 is YYEEEE in the germline V gene. This CDR3 is 13 amino acids long. As DNA, the CDR3 is TGTGCCAGCAGCTTGACAGGATCCTACGAGCAGTACTTC. It codes for CASSLTGSYEQYF.

The chain recombines TRBV28 with TRBJ2-2, with 7 nucleotides matching TRBD1. V lost 7 bases to trimming and J lost 8 bases; unmatched junction nucleotides: 7. Germline loops: CDR1 MDHEN, CDR2 SYDVKM. The CDR3 is made up of 13 amino acids. The CDR3 loop is CASKGQLSGELFF. The CDR3 DNA reads as TGTGCCAGCAAGGGACAGCTGAGTGGGGAGCTGTTTTTT.

This clone turned up a few times. The J gene is TRBJ2-1, the V gene TRBV19, with TRBD2 as a possible D gene (7 bases). Germline CDR1 reads LNHDA; CDR2 reads SQIVND (reference sequence). The CDR3 totals 14 residues. The V gene lost 7 bases and the J gene lost 4 bases, with 14 bases spanning the gap. The CDR3 loop is CASKRDTRYNEQFF. The CDR3, as DNA: TGTGCCAGTAAGCGGGACACACGGTACAATGAGCAGTTCTTC.

In its sample, this clone was seen a few times. The V call is TRBV11-2, the J call TRBJ1-4; D gene unclear. This CDR3 contains 15 residues. The germline V and J ends were trimmed by 5 bases and 7 bases, with 17 bases remaining between them. The V gene's germline CDR1 is SGHAT and CDR2 FQNNGV. In DNA form, the CDR3 reads TGTGCCAGCAGCCCCCAGCCGACTGGTTCTGAAAAACTGTTTTTT. It specifies CASSPQPTGSEKLFF. The complete variable domain, with remaining parts taken from reference TRBV11-2 and TRBJ1-4, reads EAGVAQSPRYKIIEKRQSVAFWCNPISGHATLYWYQQILGQGPKLLIQFQNNGVVDDSQLPKDRFSAERLKGVDSTLKIQPAKLEDSAVYLCASSPQPTGSEKLFFGSGTQLSVL.

The J gene is TRBJ1-2, the V gene TRBV7-8; perhaps TRBD1 as D (6 bases). With 9 bases removed from V and 5 bases from J, the gap between germline ends came to 16 bases. Germline V gene sequence: CDR1 SGHVS, CDR2 FQNEAQ. This CDR3 contains 13 residues. The CDR3 protein is CASGSGQRYGYTF. DNA of the CDR3: TGTGCCAGTGGATCTGGACAGCGGTATGGCTACACCTTC.

The rearrangement uses TRBV30 and TRBJ2-7, with 8 positions matching TRBD1. CDR3 length: 11 amino acids. Germline V gives CDR1 GTSNPN, CDR2 SVGIG (reference sequence). Trimming at V came to 2 bases and at J to 10 bases, leaving 4 bases not matched to a gene. The CDR3, as DNA: TGTGCCTGGAGTTTCGACAGGGGACAGTACTTC. Its translation is CAWSFDRGQYF.

The CDR3 reads CASSLWTGGAYEQYF. Here the CDR3 DNA reads TGTGCCAGCAGTTTGTGGACAGGGGGGGCTTACGAGCAGTACTTC. The J gene is TRBJ2-5, the V gene TRBV27, with 10 bases identical to TRBD1. The J call is uncertain, as TRBJ2-7 better fits the DNA end. The germline CDR1 and CDR2 sequences are MNHEY and SMNVEV (reference sequence). CDR3 size: 15 residues.